This T cell receptor beta chain stems from a study of blood T cell repertoires in COVID-19. Across the whole study: Whether acute or convalescent, the COVID-19 samples came from the United States, Italy and Spain. T cells, B-cell-depleted T cells, or PBMCs provided the cDNA or gDNA that served as material.

Authors' processing steps: Amplification of reference gene primers was used by the study to estimate nucleated cell counts. Measured with immunoSEQ multiplex PCR; TCRdb has only the in-frame clones, and not every one. The DNA gave D and trimming, while V, J and clone size come from that table. The repertoire includes under 300,000 clones, approximately 78% of them detected once, and 9.5% to 15% sits in the top ten. Sequencing input: peripheral blood. The source of this sequence is a woman aged 60-75 years with active or convalescent COVID-19.

This CDR3 is CASSSGGGTDTQYF. The CDR3 nucleotides read TGTGCCAGCAGTTCGGGAGGAGGCACAGATACGCAGTATTTT. The chain has TRBV6-5 and TRBJ2-3, with TRBD2 matching 7 bases. Per the germline V gene, CDR1 is MNHEY and CDR2 is SVGAGI. The V and J ends lost 4 bases and 1 base, in that order; junction bases with no gene match: 2. CDR3 length: 14 residues.